Listed here is a single T cell receptor beta chain. Its antigen remains unidentified. These data originate in a study of human thymus T cells. Study-wide findings and caveats: Overlap was high between thymic repertoires from unrelated individuals, as reported in related research.

This table comes from immunoSEQ multiplex PCR, and its TCRdb copy is limited to in-frame clones, with some not included. The sample has tens of thousands of clones; 90% to 95% are singletons. Thymus specimens were resections from corrective heart surgery. It was healthy Finnish infants having corrective surgery for congenital heart defects who were the donors. Trimming took off 5 bases at V and 1 base at J, with 11 bases between the two ends. Germline V gene data show CDR1 as MNHEY and CDR2 as SMNVEV (reference sequence). The CDR3 is made up of 15 amino acids. The chain employs TRBV27 and TRBJ2-2; a possible D gene is TRBD1 (6 bases). Sample: thymus tissue. This receptor was obtained from a girl under three years old with a congenital heart defect but otherwise immunologically healthy. DNA for the CDR3: TGTGCCAGCAGTCCCGACAGGCTGAACACCGGGGAGCTGTTTTTT. Amino acids: CASSPDRLNTGELFF.